The entry below describes one T cell receptor (beta chain). Its antigen remains undetermined. No much larger clone is present one base from it, and per-base qualities are unavailable. The cohort comprised more than 25 patients with locally advanced or metastatic urothelial carcinoma treated at Memorial Sloan Kettering on a trial protocol. Peripheral blood mononuclear cells were collected pretreatment and during treatment, at between 1 and 8 total time points per patient. The Qiagen DNeasy Blood extraction kit was used to purify genomic DNA from total PBMCs and tumor samples. Collected pretreatment and during treatment, PBMCs were isolated and stored as previously described. Per the germline V gene (reference sequence), SEHNR is the CDR1 and FQNEAQ is the CDR2. The germline V end is reduced by 0 bases and the J end by 7 bases; junction bases left unmatched: 6. Measured from the cysteine to the phenylalanine, the CDR3 is 17 residues long. The entry retains the CDR3 DNA only, 51 bases that are in frame from base 1.

The sample is drawn from a study of PD-L1 blockade in urothelial cancer (dated by TCRdb to about 2017). Broadly, across the study: Every patient began therapy in 2014 and was given atezolizumab 1,200 mg intravenously every 3 weeks. About 90% of the roughly 30 patients were males with bladder-origin urothelial cancer, and about 65% of the 29 reported a prior smoking history. Patients had an ECOG performance status of 0 or 1 and had received between 0 and 3 prior chemotherapy regimens. Blood samples were analyzed at 3 weeks after treatment start (second dose) and at 6 weeks after treatment start. Blood samples gave median yields of roughly 150,000 T cells and 83,000 or so unique TCRs, along with a median clonality of approximately 0.084. The study, an exploratory multi-omic analysis, examined somatic, immune and clinical correlates of response to PD-L1 blockade with atezolizumab in urothelial cancer. Pretreatment tumor samples, along with matched peripheral blood serially collected before and after atezolizumab treatment, were subjected to TCR sequencing. Durable clinical benefit meant progression-free survival longer than 6 months, and TCR features were also tested against progression-free and overall survival. In the same patients, pretreatment tumors underwent whole exome sequencing and RNA sequencing in addition to TCR sequencing. Durable clinical benefit was achieved by nine patients but not by the remaining 20. Pretreatment blood TCR-seq was available for nearly 30 patients, at least one posttreatment blood collection was obtained for 24 patients, and tumor TCR-seq was available for 24 patients.

The investigation overall reported the following: Greater expansion of tumor-associated TCR clones in peripheral blood 3 weeks after the start of treatment was observed in patients with durable benefit (n of about 22, p = 0.022). A pretreatment peripheral blood TCR clonality below the median was linked to improved progression-free and overall survival. Because the sample size was small (n of about 30) and many of the analyses were exploratory, the results are meant to be hypothesis-generating.

Synthetic TCR analog templates were spiked into each PCR to estimate absolute template abundance from read counts. The immunoSEQ assay was used to amplify TCRbeta CDR3 regions from genomic DNA with bias-controlled V and J gene primers. Sequencing of rearranged TCRbeta segments was done at approximately 20X coverage. Turning to the authors' computational methods: Sequencing errors were corrected by clustering, and CDR3s were annotated against IMGT so that V, D and J genes could be assigned. Downstream analyses used only productive TCRbeta rearrangements and left out out-of-frame or stop-codon sequences. Clonality was calculated as one minus the Shannon entropy normalized by the log of the number of unique productive sequences. Fisher's exact test with Benjamini-Hochberg correction, at a threshold of adjusted p below 0.01, was used to find clones that differed between time points or between blood and tumor. Held by TCRdb, this immuneACCESS table contains in-frame sequences only and omits some clones. Under half of the omission traces to an unresolved V gene where checked; the cause of the rest is unknown. V and J calls and clone size are given by that table; D and trimming were obtained from the DNA. The sample records approximately 52,000 clones, 77% of which are singletons. The ten largest account for approximately 3.3% of the sample.

The clonotype was recovered from a man between 65 and 85 years old with urothelial cancer. The rearrangement joined TRBV7-9 to TRBJ2-1; TRBD2 agrees with 13 junctional bases. The sequenced sample was PBMCs, obtained around atezolizumab (anti-PD-L1) treatment. The DNA sequence follows: TGTGCCAGCAGCTTAGCCCAGGGACTAGCGGGACTAAATGAGCAGTTCTTC. It translates as CASSLAQGLAGLNEQFF.